This TCR beta chain appears in the sequencing data of a study of CD8+ T cells in alopecia areata. Treatment indicated: oral pan-JAK inhibitor, 5-10 mg twice daily. Following extraction, RNA underwent reverse transcription to cDNA, which served as the sequencing template. Sequencing was performed with immunoSEQ multiplex PCR; in TCRdb, only in-frame clones are kept and a portion is missing. The data show around 150,000 clones, roughly four fifths seen once. V lost 2 bases to trimming and J lost 6 bases; unmatched junction nucleotides: 2. This CDR3 comprises 14 residues. CDR1 and CDR2 from the germline V gene are SGHDT and YYEEEE.

This TCR was recovered from a human donor with alopecia areata. Sequencing was performed on CD8+ T cells sorted from blood, taken at week 4, from a patient treated with tofacitinib. The chain has TRBV5-6 and TRBJ1-5; TRBD1 matches 10 bases. The CDR3 DNA reads as TGTGCCAGCAGCTTCGGGACAGGGGCTCAGCCCCAGCATTTT. Translation gives CASSFGTGAQPQHF.